These 25 T cell receptor beta chains were all obtained from the same sample, sequenced in a study of blood T cell repertoires in COVID-19. The data were produced by immunoSEQ multiplex PCR, yet TCRdb's version contains in-frame clones alone and is incomplete. The data show around 150,000 clones, approximately 90% seen once. The specimen sequenced was peripheral blood. The receptors stem from a woman between 55 and 75 years old with active COVID-19.

The chain has TRBV30 and TRBJ1-2; 12 bases are shared with TRBD1. With 2 bases clipped from V and 2 bases from J, the junction kept 3 bases outside the gene matches. In germline, CDR1 is GTSNPN, CDR2 SVGIG (reference sequence). CDR3 length: 15 amino acids. The CDR3: CAWSLGTGGNYGYTF. DNA of the CDR3: TGTGCCTGGAGTCTCGGGACAGGGGGCAACTATGGCTACACCTTC.

The chain carries TRBV28 and TRBJ1-1; a weak D match, TRBD1 (5 bases). The CDR3 totals 14 residues. Trimming stripped 3 bases from V and 6 bases from J, with 14 bases between. Germline CDR1 reads MDHEN; CDR2 reads SYDVKM. The chain's CDR3 is CASSFGWGGSEAFF. The DNA of the CDR3 is TGTGCCAGCAGTTTCGGGTGGGGGGGATCTGAAGCTTTCTTT.

The V gene is TRBV6-2 or TRBV6-3, the J gene TRBJ1-1; D gene ambiguous. V was trimmed by 6 bases and J by 0 bases, leaving 20 bases between them. There are 17 residues in the CDR3. Germline-derived CDR1 and CDR2 are MNHEY and SVGEGT. This CDR3 is CASSPPRSGLLNTEAFF. As DNA, the CDR3 is TGTGCCAGCAGCCCGCCACGTTCCGGACTACTGAACACTGAAGCTTTCTTT.

The chain employs TRBV9 and TRBJ2-7; 9 bases agree with TRBD1. Germline trimming cut 3 bases from V and 3 bases from J; bases unmatched to any gene: 7. This CDR3 is 15 amino acids long. Germline V gene data show CDR1 as SGDLS and CDR2 as YYNGEE. The CDR3 DNA reads TGTGCCAGCAGCGCCGCCGGGACAGGGATCTACGAGCAGTACTTC. The encoded protein is CASSAAGTGIYEQYF.

The V and J genes are TRBV3-1 (or the pseudogene TRBV3-2) and TRBJ2-1; 10 bases are shared with TRBD2. Losses at the gene ends were 0 bases for V and 9 bases for J; bases not matched to a gene: 11. Germline CDR1 and CDR2: LGHDT and YNNKEL (reference sequence). The CDR3 is 17 residues long. As DNA, the CDR3 is TGTGCCAGCAGCCAAGATTTCGGTACTAGCGGGAAGGGTGAGCAGTTCTTC. Amino acid sequence: CASSQDFGTSGKGEQFF.

The genes are TRBV11-2 and TRBJ1-1, with 9 nucleotides matching TRBD1. The germline CDR1 and CDR2 sequences are SGHAT and FQNNGV. The CDR3 runs to 16 residues. Trimming took 5 bases from V and 10 from J; bases not matched to a gene: 17. CDR3 nucleotide sequence: TGTGCCAGCAGCCCGAGGTTGGGGACAGGGAAGATTGCAGCTTTCTTT. It specifies CASSPRLGTGKIAAFF.

In regard to this clone: This sample also contains other DNA sequences that code for the same CDR3. The chain combines TRBV3-1 (or the pseudogene TRBV3-2) with TRBJ2-1; 7 bases align to TRBD2. CDR3 length: 15 amino acids. J lost 3 bases, V lost 1 base, and 3 bases had no gene match. The germline CDR1 and CDR2 sequences are LGHDT and YNNKEL (reference sequence). This chain's CDR3 is CASSQVGGDYNEQFF. CDR3 bases: TGTGCCAGCAGCCAAGTTGGGGGGGACTACAATGAGCAGTTCTTC.

The chain employs TRBV7-9 and TRBJ2-7, with D maybe TRBD1 (6 bases). Germline loops: CDR1 SEHNR, CDR2 FQNEAQ (reference sequence). The CDR3 length is 11 residues. Trimming cost V 11 bases and J 3 bases, with 11 bases left between them. The CDR3 reads CAGPDSYEQYF. CDR3 DNA sequence: TGTGCCGGGCCGGACAGCTACGAGCAGTACTTC.

The J gene is TRBJ2-3, the V gene TRBV18; weak D call: TRBD2 (6 bases). The ends were cut back, 0 bases at V and 1 base at J, with 14 bases in the middle. The CDR3 has 17 residues. Looked up from germline, CDR1 is KGHSH and CDR2 is LQKENI. For the CDR3, the DNA is TGTGCCAGCTCACCACCCGGAGGGCGACTCGGCACAGATACGCAGTATTTT. It yields the protein CASSPPGGRLGTDTQYF. Drawing the rest from reference TRBV18 and TRBJ2-3, the complete variable domain is NAGVMQNPRHLVRRRGQEARLRCSPMKGHSHVYWYRQLPEEGLKFMVYLQKENIIDESGMPKERFSAEFPKEGPSILRIQQVVRGDSAAYFCASSPPGGRLGTDTQYFGPGTRLTVL.

V usage is TRBV9 and J usage is TRBJ1-4; 9 nucleotides match TRBD1. This CDR3 spans 16 amino acids. Germline V gives CDR1 SGDLS, CDR2 YYNGEE. With V trimmed by 4 bases and J by 2 bases, 6 bases remained unmatched. CDR3 protein: CASSPGTGRTNEKLFF. For the CDR3, the DNA is TGTGCCAGCAGCCCGGGGACAGGGAGGACTAATGAAAAACTGTTTTTT.

The chain links TRBV6-5 to TRBJ1-3; D ambiguous. The germline CDR1 and CDR2 sequences are MNHEY and SVGAGI. The CDR3 spans 13 residues. Trimming shortened V by 5 bases and J by 4 bases, and 9 bases separated the two germline ends. CDR3 bases: TGTGCCAGCAGTCCGAGCGGGGGAAACACCATATATTTT. Protein sequence: CASSPSGGNTIYF.

The chain combines TRBV3-1 (or the pseudogene TRBV3-2) with TRBJ2-1; 8 bases are a match to TRBD2. In germline, CDR1 is LGHDT, CDR2 YNNKEL (reference sequence). This CDR3 is 15 amino acids long. The J segment lost 8 bases and the V segment lost 0 bases, leaving 6 bases of the junction unmatched. CDR3 in amino acids: CASSQDGTSGYEQFF. CDR3 sequence (DNA): TGTGCCAGCAGCCAAGATGGTACTAGCGGCTATGAGCAGTTCTTC.

The rearrangement joins TRBV7-8 to TRBJ2-7; no definite D call. The CDR3 sequence is 15 residues long. The ends were cut back, 5 bases at V and 2 bases at J, with 16 bases in the middle. Germline V gene sequence: CDR1 SGHVS, CDR2 FQNEAQ. The CDR3 sequence is CASSLREAKTYEQYF. The CDR3 DNA follows: TGTGCCAGCAGCCTAAGAGAGGCCAAGACCTACGAGCAGTACTTC.

The chain employs TRBV27 and TRBJ2-1; no clear D gene. Germline CDR1 is MNHEY and CDR2 is SMNVEV (reference sequence). V dropped 8 bases and J dropped 3 bases, with 11 bases sitting between them. The CDR3 extends over 13 amino acids. The DNA of the CDR3 is TGTGCCAGCGGGCGATCGCTCTACAATGAGCAGTTCTTC. It yields the protein CASGRSLYNEQFF.

This clone was counted once. J is TRBJ1-1 and V is TRBV7-9; 8 bases agree with TRBD1. The CDR3 extends over 13 amino acids. V lost 5 bases to trimming and J lost 4 bases; unmatched junction nucleotides: 3. The germline V gene encodes CDR1 SEHNR and CDR2 FQNEAQ (reference sequence). As DNA, the CDR3 is TGTGCCAGCAGCGTTACAGGGGGCACTGAAGCTTTCTTT. It encodes CASSVTGGTEAFF.

The CDR3 DNA follows: TGCAGTGCTAGGGCGGAGGAGCAGTTCTTC. Translation gives CSARAEEQFF. The chain joins TRBV20-1 to TRBJ2-1, with D hard to call. CDR1 and CDR2 from the germline V gene are DFQATT and SNEGSKA (reference sequence). CDR3 length equals 10 residues. V lost 3 bases and J lost 10, with 7 bases in between.

The CDR3 sequence is CASTPSTSGMDTQYF. DNA of the CDR3: TGTGCCAGCACCCCCTCGACTAGCGGTATGGATACGCAGTATTTT. The chain carries TRBV28 and TRBJ2-3; TRBD2 matches at 9 bases. V lost 7 bases and J lost 6; bases outside the gene matches: 11. The germline V gene encodes CDR1 MDHEN and CDR2 SYDVKM. This CDR3 is 15 amino acids long.

The chain links TRBV5-1 to TRBJ1-2; 7 positions match TRBD1. Germline V gene sequence: CDR1 SGHRS, CDR2 YFSETQ. V shed 4 bases, J shed 0 bases, and the junction held 15 bases outside the gene matches. The CDR3 contains 18 residues. This chain's CDR3 is CASSLTYRDSFSNYGYTF. In DNA form, the CDR3 reads TGCGCCAGCAGCCTTACCTATCGGGACAGCTTTTCTAACTATGGCTACACCTTC.

The chain combines TRBV6-5 with TRBJ2-3; 7 bases map to TRBD2. In germline, CDR1 is MNHEY, CDR2 SVGAGI. The CDR3 extends over 14 amino acids. V shed 5 bases, J shed 3 bases, and the junction held 5 bases outside the gene matches. In nucleotides, the CDR3 is TGTGCCAGCAGTCGGACTAGTTCGACAGATACGCAGTATTTT. Protein sequence: CASSRTSSTDTQYF.

V gene TRBV3-1 (or the pseudogene TRBV3-2) combines with J gene TRBJ2-1; D unclear. The germline gives CDR1 LGHDT, CDR2 YNNKEL (reference sequence). The CDR3 extends over 16 amino acids. Trimming took off 2 bases at V and 8 bases at J, with 19 bases between the two ends. As DNA, the CDR3 is TGTGCCAGCAGCCAATTTTTCAAGCGAGCAAGTCATGAGCAGTTCTTC. This codes for CASSQFFKRASHEQFF.

The V gene is TRBV30, the J gene TRBJ2-5, with TRBD1 matching 9 bases. Germline CDR1 is GTSNPN and CDR2 is SVGIG (reference sequence). The CDR3 covers 15 residues. V shed 3 bases, J shed 5 bases, and the junction held 10 bases outside the gene matches. The CDR3 DNA follows: TGTGCCTGGAGGCAGGGACAGGGACTGTGGGAGACCCAGTACTTC. This translates into CAWRQGQGLWETQYF.

J is TRBJ2-2 and V is TRBV7-3; 12 nucleotides align to TRBD2. The germline V gene has CDR1 SGHTA and CDR2 FQGTGA. The CDR3 loop spans 19 amino acids. J gave up 5 bases and V 3 bases, and 13 bases lay outside the gene matches. The CDR3 is CASSFLAGGPVFRTGELFF. For the CDR3, the DNA is TGTGCCAGCAGCTTTCTAGCGGGAGGGCCAGTTTTTCGGACCGGGGAGCTGTTTTTT.

The J gene is TRBJ2-1, the V gene TRBV24-1; tentatively, D is TRBD2 (6 bases). V was shortened by 1 base and J by 0 bases, with 12 bases between the two germline ends. Germline CDR1 reads KGHDR; CDR2 reads SFDVKD. CDR3 length equals 17 residues. Written as DNA, the CDR3 is TGTGCCACCAGTGATTTTTCTGGGGGGAACTCCTACAATGAGCAGTTCTTC. Protein: CATSDFSGGNSYNEQFF.

The rearrangement links TRBV18 to TRBJ2-3; TRBD2 matches at 13 bases. Germline assignment: CDR1 KGHSH and CDR2 LQKENI. This CDR3 region has 18 residues. The V segment lost 3 bases and the J segment 5 bases; nucleotides outside the gene matches: 11. The CDR3 loop reads CASSPGLAGEGGGDTQYF. The CDR3 region has the DNA TGTGCCAGCTCACCCGGACTAGCGGGAGAAGGTGGGGGAGATACGCAGTATTTT.

The rearrangement uses TRBV19 and TRBJ1-5; D perhaps matches TRBD1 (6 bases). Germline values: CDR1 LNHDA, CDR2 SQIVND (reference sequence). The CDR3 contains 16 residues. The ends were cut back, 0 bases at V and 5 bases at J, with 14 bases in the middle. CDR3 in amino acids: CASSIDHREKHQPQHF. CDR3 coding DNA: TGTGCCAGTAGTATAGATCACAGGGAAAAGCATCAGCCCCAGCATTTT.